This T cell receptor (beta chain) comes out of a study of spatial heterogeneity in lung cancer. Time point indicated: sample taken at primary tumor resection. No cell sorting; template was whole RNA from tumor, lung tissue or PBMC. This clonotype is categorized as large. A distinct unique molecular identifier was carried by each TCR cDNA molecule. MiXCR was run by TCRdb on the 5' RACE reads, yielding one entry per CDR3 protein. The data hold some 3,000 distinct CDR3 sequences, with approximately 18% observed a single time. The CDR3 covers 15 residues. V lost 6 bases, J lost 1 base, and 15 bases lay in between.

This receptor was taken from a female donor with early-stage non-small cell lung cancer. This sequence joins TRBV12-3 or TRBV12-4 and TRBJ1-1, with D maybe TRBD1 (6 bases). Sequences were derived from normal lung tissue next to the tumor, sampled at surgery. This CDR3 is CASSFLGATNTEAFF. CDR3 sequence (DNA): TGTGCCAGCAGCTTTCTGGGGGCGACGAACACTGAAGCTTTCTTT.